What follows is one TCR beta chain and its context. No antigen is known for it. Sequenced by immunoSEQ multiplex PCR; TCRdb stores in-frame clones only, minus some. The table includes roughly 60,000 clones, about 83% detected once. The data derive from a study of early stage breast cancer tumors. The wider study: Each sample averaged approximately 9.8-fold read coverage. Study observations and caveats: Commonly generated sequences made up most enriched TCRB sequences shared between patients. In 14 of 16 patients, blood comparison separated tumor from normal breast.

The V gene lost 3 bases and the J gene lost 5 bases, with 10 bases spanning the gap. The CDR3 is made up of 13 amino acids. Germline V gene data show CDR1 as ENHRY and CDR2 as SYGVKD. V and J are TRBV10-3 and TRBJ1-2; D gene ambiguous. The TCR sequence derives from a person aged 25 to 39 with breast cancer. Sequenced: blood. The CDR3 DNA sequence: TGTGCCATCAGTGACGGTGCCACATATGGCTACACCTTC. Residues: CAISDGATYGYTF.